This entry features one T cell receptor beta chain sequence. Per the study methods: Estimation of nucleated cell counts relied on the amplification of reference gene primers. Repertoires were generated with immunoSEQ multiplex PCR, while TCRdb's copy carries only in-frame clones and drops some. V and J calls plus clone size are reproduced from that table; the DNA served to infer D and trimming. The top ten clones hold about 6.9% of a sample with roughly 160,000 clones, approximately 85% of them seen once. Patients of the Seattle cohort, enrolled during active infection, were followed longitudinally. The source of the sample is a study of blood T cell repertoires in COVID-19. Study as a whole: Some COVID-19 samples were acute and others convalescent; all came from the United States, Italy and Spain.

The clonotype comes from a man older than 75 with COVID-19, enrolled during active disease. Sequenced material: peripheral blood.

The DNA of the CDR3 is TGTGCCAGTAGTCTGCAGTCGACTGAAGCTTTCTTT. Its protein is CASSLQSTEAFF. J is TRBJ1-1 and V is TRBV19; D uncertain. Trimming shortened V by 5 bases and J by 5 bases, and 9 bases separated the two germline ends. The CDR3 is 12 residues long. CDR1 and CDR2 (germline): LNHDA, SQIVND (reference sequence).